This TCR beta chain originates from a study of graft-versus-host responses after intestinal transplantation. On the study more broadly: Grafts that recipients had were multivisceral, liver-intestinal, or isolated intestinal transplants. Induction with anti-thymocyte globulin, then tacrolimus and steroids for roughly 3 years, was given to all recipients.

In its sample, this clone was seen once. Its antigen is undetermined. Sequenced by immunoSEQ multiplex PCR; TCRdb stores in-frame clones only, minus some. The sample records approximately 110,000 clones, just under 95% being singletons. The V gene end was trimmed by 3 bases and the J gene end by 5 bases; junction bases not matched to a gene: 11. This CDR3 contains 18 residues. Germline V CDR1 and CDR2: SGHVS, FNYEAQ. Study observations and caveats: The marrow of recipients harbored GvH clones, and ileum or blood showed some of them first.

The source material was unstimulated CD8+ T cells sorted from spleen or lymph node cells, sampled before transplant. The chain uses TRBV7-6 and TRBJ2-1, with 12 bases lining up with TRBD2. This TCR was recovered from a human donor who was the organ donor for an intestinal transplant. The CDR3 sequence: CASSFHTLLAGGNNEQFF. CDR3 sequence (DNA): TGTGCCAGCAGCTTCCACACCTTACTAGCGGGAGGAAACAATGAGCAGTTCTTC.